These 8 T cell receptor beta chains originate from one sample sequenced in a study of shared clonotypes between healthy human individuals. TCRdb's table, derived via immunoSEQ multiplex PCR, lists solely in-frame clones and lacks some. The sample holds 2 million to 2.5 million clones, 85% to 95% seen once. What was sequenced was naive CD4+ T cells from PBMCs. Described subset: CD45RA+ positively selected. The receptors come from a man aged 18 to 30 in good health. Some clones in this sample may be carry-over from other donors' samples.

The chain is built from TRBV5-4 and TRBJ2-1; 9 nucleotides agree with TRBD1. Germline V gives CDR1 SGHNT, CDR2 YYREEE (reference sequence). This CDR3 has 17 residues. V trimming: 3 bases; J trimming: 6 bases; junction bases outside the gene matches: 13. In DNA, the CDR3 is TGTGCCAGCAGCTCCGAGGGTGGGGGGGACAGGGTCAATGAGCAGTTCTTC. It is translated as CASSSEGGGDRVNEQFF.

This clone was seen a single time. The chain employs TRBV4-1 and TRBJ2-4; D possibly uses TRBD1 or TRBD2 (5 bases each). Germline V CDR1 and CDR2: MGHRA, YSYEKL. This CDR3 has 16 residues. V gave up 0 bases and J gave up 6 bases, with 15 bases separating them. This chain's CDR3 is CASSQDGRGWTNIQYF. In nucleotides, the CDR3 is TGCGCCAGCAGCCAAGATGGACGGGGCTGGACAAACATTCAGTACTTC.

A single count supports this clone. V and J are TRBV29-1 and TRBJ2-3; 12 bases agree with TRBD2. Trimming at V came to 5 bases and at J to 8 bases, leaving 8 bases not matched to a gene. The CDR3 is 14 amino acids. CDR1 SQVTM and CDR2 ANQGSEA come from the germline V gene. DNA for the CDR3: TGCAGCGTTTCGTGGACTAGCGGGGACGGTACGCAGTATTTT. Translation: CSVSWTSGDGTQYF.

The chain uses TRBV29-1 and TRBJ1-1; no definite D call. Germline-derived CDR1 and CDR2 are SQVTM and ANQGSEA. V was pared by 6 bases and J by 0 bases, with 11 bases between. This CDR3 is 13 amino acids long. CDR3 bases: TGCAGCGTGGTGAACGTTTTGAACACTGAAGCTTTCTTT. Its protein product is CSVVNVLNTEAFF.

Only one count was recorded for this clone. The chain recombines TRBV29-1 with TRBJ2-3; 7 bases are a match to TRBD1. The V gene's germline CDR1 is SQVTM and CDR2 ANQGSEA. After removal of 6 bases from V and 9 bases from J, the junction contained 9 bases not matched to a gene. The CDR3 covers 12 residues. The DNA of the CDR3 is TGCAGCGTCGACAGGGATTTCGACACGCAGTATTTT. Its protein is CSVDRDFDTQYF.

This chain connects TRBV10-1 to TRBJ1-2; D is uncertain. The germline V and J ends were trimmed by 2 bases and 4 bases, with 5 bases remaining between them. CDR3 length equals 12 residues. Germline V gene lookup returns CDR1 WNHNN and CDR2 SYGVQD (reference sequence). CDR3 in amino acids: CASSEGSYGYTF. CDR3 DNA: TGCGCCAGCAGTGAGGGATCCTATGGCTACACCTTC.

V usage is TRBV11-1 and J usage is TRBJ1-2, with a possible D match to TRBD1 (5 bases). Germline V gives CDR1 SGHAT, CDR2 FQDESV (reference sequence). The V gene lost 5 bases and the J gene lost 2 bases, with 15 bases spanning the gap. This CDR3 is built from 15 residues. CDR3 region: CASSPIGRENYGYTF. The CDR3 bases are TGTGCCAGCAGCCCAATCGGCAGGGAGAACTATGGCTACACCTTC.

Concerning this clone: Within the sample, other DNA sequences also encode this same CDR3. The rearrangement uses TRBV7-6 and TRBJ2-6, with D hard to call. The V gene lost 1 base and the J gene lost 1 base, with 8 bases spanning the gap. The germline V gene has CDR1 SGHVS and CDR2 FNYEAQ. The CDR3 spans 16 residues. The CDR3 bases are TGTGCCAGCAGCTTAGTGGGCAGTTCTGGGGCCAACGTCCTGACTTTC. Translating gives CASSLVGSSGANVLTF.